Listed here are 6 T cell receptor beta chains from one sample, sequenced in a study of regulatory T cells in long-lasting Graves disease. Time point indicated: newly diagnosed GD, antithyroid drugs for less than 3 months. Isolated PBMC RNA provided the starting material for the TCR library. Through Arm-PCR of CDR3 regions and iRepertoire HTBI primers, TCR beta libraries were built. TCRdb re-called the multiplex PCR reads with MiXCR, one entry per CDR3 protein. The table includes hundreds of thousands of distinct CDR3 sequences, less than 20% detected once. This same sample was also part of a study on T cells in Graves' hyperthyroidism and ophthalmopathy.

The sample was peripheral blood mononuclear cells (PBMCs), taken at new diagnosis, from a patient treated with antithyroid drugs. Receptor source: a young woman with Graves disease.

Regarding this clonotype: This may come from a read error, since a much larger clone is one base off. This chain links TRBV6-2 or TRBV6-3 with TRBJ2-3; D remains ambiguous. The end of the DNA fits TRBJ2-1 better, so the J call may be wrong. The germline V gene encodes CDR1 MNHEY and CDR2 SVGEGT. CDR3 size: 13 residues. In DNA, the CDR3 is TGTGCCAGCTGCCACCAAGTTTGGGATGAGCAGTTCTTC. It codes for CASCHQVWDEQFF.

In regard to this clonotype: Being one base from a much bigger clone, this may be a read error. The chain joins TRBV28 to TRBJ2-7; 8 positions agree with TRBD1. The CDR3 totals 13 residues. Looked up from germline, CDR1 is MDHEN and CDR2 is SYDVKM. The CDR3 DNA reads TGTGCCAGCAGTAACAGGGGGTTCTACGAGCGGTACTTC. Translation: CASSNRGFYERYF.

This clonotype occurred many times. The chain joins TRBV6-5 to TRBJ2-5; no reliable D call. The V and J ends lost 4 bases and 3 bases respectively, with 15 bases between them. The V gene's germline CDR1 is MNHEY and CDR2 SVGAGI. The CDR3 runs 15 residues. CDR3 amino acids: CASSFPRTTKETQYF. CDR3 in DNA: TGTGCCAGCAGTTTCCCCCGGACCACGAAAGAGACCCAGTACTTC.

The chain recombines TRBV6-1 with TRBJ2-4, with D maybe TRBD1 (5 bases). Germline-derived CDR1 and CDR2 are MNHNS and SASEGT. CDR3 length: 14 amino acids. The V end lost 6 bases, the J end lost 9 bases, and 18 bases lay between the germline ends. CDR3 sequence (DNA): TGTGCCAGCAGCCCAACAGGCGCTCTTAGCATTCAGTACTTC. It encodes CASSPTGALSIQYF.

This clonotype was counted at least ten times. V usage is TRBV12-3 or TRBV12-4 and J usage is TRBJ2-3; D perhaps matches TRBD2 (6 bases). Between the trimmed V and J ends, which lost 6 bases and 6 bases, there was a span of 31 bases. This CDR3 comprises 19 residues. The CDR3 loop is CASSDQDPPGLRVMDTQYF. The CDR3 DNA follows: TGTGCCAGCAGCGATCAGGACCCGCCGGGACTCCGGGTTATGGATACGCAGTATTTT.

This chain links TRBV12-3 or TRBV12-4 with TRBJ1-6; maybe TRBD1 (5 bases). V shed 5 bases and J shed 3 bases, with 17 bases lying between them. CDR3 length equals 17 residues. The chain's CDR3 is CASSRLTGGSYNSPLHF. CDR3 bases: TGTGCCAGCAGTCGGCTAACTGGGGGAAGCTATAATTCACCCCTCCACTTT.